This T cell receptor (beta chain) comes out of a study of blood T cells in healthy people across ages. This clonotype was seen many times. Through a sample-barcoded 5' primer and a J-beta primer mix, a second PCR was run for about 6 to 11 cycles. One entry per CDR3 protein results from TCRdb running MiXCR on the 5' RACE reads. The data contain approximately 1,100,000 distinct CDR3 sequences, more than 40% of them singletons. Germline-derived CDR1 and CDR2 are SGDLS and YYNGEE. The CDR3 spans 18 residues. V gave up 0 bases and J gave up 2 bases; unmatched junction bases: 5. The chain employs TRBV9 and TRBJ2-6, with TRBD2 matching over 10 bases. Specimen: blood. The receptor's source is a woman aged 55-69 years in good health. The CDR3: CASSVDPAGGTGANVLTF. The DNA of the CDR3 is TGTGCCAGCAGCGTAGATCCAGCGGGAGGGACTGGGGCCAACGTCCTGACTTTC.